These 16 T cell receptor beta chains originate from one sample sequenced in a study of T cell clonotyping in hematopoietic cell transplantation. Time point specified: recipient sample about 28 days before transplant, after cytoreduction. The data were produced by immunoSEQ multiplex PCR, yet TCRdb's version contains in-frame clones alone and is incomplete. The sample lists some 36,000 clones; 95% were seen once. The sequences come from peripheral blood mononuclear cells, collected before stem cell transplant. These receptors came from a man aged 40-49 years with chronic myeloid leukemia. Some clones in this sample may be carry-over from other donors' samples.

J is TRBJ2-3 and V is TRBV29-1; D is ambiguous. The CDR3 extends over 13 amino acids. The germline CDR1 and CDR2 sequences are SQVTM and ANQGSEA. Deletions cut 6 bases from V and 1 base from J, with 11 bases between. CDR3 in DNA: TGCAGCGTCCAGGAATCGGGCACAGATACGCAGTATTTT. It specifies CSVQESGTDTQYF.

V and J are TRBV5-6 and TRBJ1-5, with D unclear. Germline CDR1 and CDR2: SGHDT and YYEEEE. This CDR3 region has 15 residues. The V end lost 2 bases, the J end lost 0 bases, and 9 bases lay between the germline ends. CDR3 residues: CASSLLLYSNQPQHF. Written as DNA, the CDR3 is TGTGCCAGCAGCTTACTGCTCTATAGCAATCAGCCCCAGCATTTT.

This rearrangement joins TRBV30 to TRBJ1-1; no clear D gene. V gave up 4 bases and J gave up 3 bases, with 15 bases separating them. Germline V gene sequence: CDR1 GTSNPN, CDR2 SVGIG (reference sequence). The CDR3 runs 14 residues. The CDR3 nucleotides are TGTGCCTGGAACCCGATGGGATATGACACTGAAGCTTTCTTT. This codes for CAWNPMGYDTEAFF.

V is TRBV7-6 and J is TRBJ2-7; tentative D call: TRBD2 (6 bases). Looked up from germline, CDR1 is SGHVS and CDR2 is FNYEAQ. Deletions cut 7 bases from V and 7 bases from J, with 32 bases between. CDR3 length equals 18 residues. CDR3 coding DNA: TGTGCCAGCAAAGAACGGGCAGGGATACTGAGGGGAGGTGGGGAGCAGTACTTC. Residues: CASKERAGILRGGGEQYF.

The rearrangement uses TRBV5-1 and TRBJ2-7, with D maybe TRBD1 (6 bases). CDR3 size: 12 residues. The ends were cut back, 1 base at V and 6 bases at J, with 8 bases in the middle. Germline CDR1 is SGHRS and CDR2 is YFSETQ. The chain's CDR3 is CASSLTGREQYF. CDR3 coding DNA: TGCGCCAGCAGCTTGACAGGGCGCGAGCAGTACTTC.

The V call is TRBV11-1, the J call TRBJ2-1, with D possibly matching TRBD2 (5 bases). Looked up from germline, CDR1 is SGHAT and CDR2 is FQDESV (reference sequence). The CDR3 sequence is 13 residues long. The V end was cut by 1 base, the J end by 8 bases, with 9 bases between. CDR3 nucleotides: TGTGCCAGCAGCTTAGATCGGGGTGATGAGCAGTTCTTC. This sequence encodes CASSLDRGDEQFF.

The chain carries TRBV19 and TRBJ2-3; D possibly matches TRBD1 or TRBD2 (6 bases each). There are 15 residues in the CDR3. The germline V and J ends were trimmed by 3 bases and 9 bases, with 19 bases remaining between them. Looked up from germline, CDR1 is LNHDA and CDR2 is SQIVND (reference sequence). The CDR3 reads CASSIIGGDIDTQYF. As DNA, the CDR3 is TGTGCCAGTAGTATTATCGGCGGGGACATTGACACGCAGTATTTT.

The chain uses TRBV10-1 and TRBJ1-3; 9 bases line up with TRBD1. This CDR3 is 19 amino acids long. Germline V gene data show CDR1 as WNHNN and CDR2 as SYGVQD (reference sequence). V gave up 11 bases and J gave up 0 bases; unmatched junction bases: 20. As DNA, the CDR3 is TGCGCCGACAGGGGGGCCCGTCGTGGAGCTCCTGCCTCTGGAAACACCATATATTTT. Amino acids: CADRGARRGAPASGNTIYF.

The CDR3 protein is CASSFLTGPNTEAFF. The CDR3 DNA sequence: TGTGCCAGCAGCTTCTTGACAGGGCCCAACACTGAAGCTTTCTTT. V is TRBV9 and J is TRBJ1-1; 7 nucleotides line up with TRBD1. Trimming took 4 bases from V and 2 from J; bases not matched to a gene: 8. The germline V gene has CDR1 SGDLS and CDR2 YYNGEE. The CDR3 covers 15 residues. Supplemented by reference TRBV9 and TRBJ1-1, the full variable domain reads DSGVTQTPKHLITATGQRVTLRCSPRSGDLSVYWYQQSLDQGLQFLIQYYNGEERAKGNILERFSAQQFPDLHSELNLSSLELGDSALYFCASSFLTGPNTEAFFGQGTRLTVV.

The chain is built from TRBV4-1 and TRBJ1-4; the D gene is possibly TRBD1 (6 bases). In germline, CDR1 is MGHRA, CDR2 YSYEKL. Trimming pared 4 bases from V and 7 bases from J, leaving 16 bases between. The CDR3 consists of 15 residues. Here the CDR3 DNA reads TGCGCCAGCAGCCGAGGCCAGGGGCTAAGTGAAAAACTGTTTTTT. Protein: CASSRGQGLSEKLFF.

This chain uses TRBV6-6 with TRBJ1-1; maybe TRBD1 (5 bases). Germline CDR1 is MNHNY and CDR2 is SVGAGI (reference sequence). Trimming removed 2 bases from V and 0 bases from J, with 7 bases in between. This CDR3 is 14 amino acids long. The CDR3 sequence is CASSYSRVNTEAFF. The CDR3 DNA reads TGTGCCAGCAGTTACAGCAGGGTGAACACTGAAGCTTTCTTT.

The V and J genes are TRBV11-2 and TRBJ1-1, with D hard to call. Trimming shortened V by 1 base and J by 0 bases, and 12 bases separated the two germline ends. Germline lookup yields CDR1 SGHAT and CDR2 FQNNGV. The CDR3 contains 16 residues. Here the CDR3 reads CASSLVPWGVNTEAFF. In nucleotides, the CDR3 is TGTGCCAGCAGCTTAGTCCCCTGGGGAGTGAACACTGAAGCTTTCTTT.

V gene TRBV5-6 combines with J gene TRBJ1-1; D possibly corresponds to TRBD1 (6 bases). V was trimmed by 0 bases and J by 0 bases, leaving 9 bases between them. The CDR3 covers 15 residues. Germline values: CDR1 SGHDT, CDR2 YYEEEE. The CDR3 DNA reads TGTGCCAGCAGCTTGGCCTGGGACATGAACACTGAAGCTTTCTTT. This gives the protein CASSLAWDMNTEAFF. The entire variable domain, with the rest obtained from reference TRBV5-6 and TRBJ1-1, is as follows: DAGVTQSPTHLIKTRGQQVTLRCSPKSGHDTVSWYQQALGQGPQFIFQYYEEEERQRGNFPDRFSGHQFPNYSSELNVNALLLGDSALYLCASSLAWDMNTEAFFGQGTRLTVV.

The gene calls are TRBV28 and TRBJ1-4; TRBD1 matches at 8 bases. The germline V gene has CDR1 MDHEN and CDR2 SYDVKM. The CDR3 length is 14 residues. Unmatched junction bases numbered 2, after V lost 2 bases and J lost 6 bases. CDR3 sequence reads: CASSLPTGDEKLFF. In DNA, the CDR3 is TGTGCCAGCAGTTTACCGACAGGGGATGAAAAACTGTTTTTT.

This rearrangement joins TRBV5-1 to TRBJ1-1; perhaps TRBD1 as D (5 bases). Germline V gene sequence: CDR1 SGHRS, CDR2 YFSETQ. The CDR3 length is 15 residues. Trimming cost V 4 bases and J 0 bases, with 13 bases left between them. CDR3 in DNA: TGCGCCAGCAGCCGGGAGGGGAGTATGAACACTGAAGCTTTCTTT. Translated, it gives CASSREGSMNTEAFF.

The chain employs TRBV28 and TRBJ1-5, with D hard to call. There are 13 residues in the CDR3. The V end was cut by 6 bases, the J end by 4 bases, with 10 bases between. Germline-derived CDR1 and CDR2 are MDHEN and SYDVKM. The CDR3 coding sequence is TGTGCCAGCAGCACAGCCGCGAATCAGCCCCAGCATTTT. As protein: CASSTAANQPQHF.